Shown below are 16 T cell receptor beta chains from a single sample sequenced in a study of T cells in Graves' hyperthyroidism and ophthalmopathy (dated by TCRdb to the late 2010s). The library came from multiplex PCR. Instrument on record: Illumina HiSeq 2000. TCR beta CDR3 regions were amplified from RNA transcripts. A first-round RT-PCR of the TCR CDR3 used the HTBI primer set with the Qiagen OneStep RT-PCR kit. Through fastp at Q25 and MiXCR, TCRdb rebuilt clones from the public reads, retaining in-frame beta chains. All rows with the same CDR3 protein become a single entry with the most common DNA and genes. The sample table lists 300,000 or so distinct CDR3 sequences, 15% to 20% of them with a count of one. Approximately 35% of the sample is in the top ten clones. Sequencing input: blood. Source of these receptors: a man aged 25-40 years with Graves' hyperthyroidism.

This clonotype was observed many times. This CDR3 reads CASKGALAGAYEQYF. CDR3 bases: TGTGCCAGCAAAGGTGCACTAGCGGGAGCCTACGAGCAGTACTTC. The chain uses TRBV27 and TRBJ2-7; 11 bases fit TRBD2. The CDR3 contains 15 residues. V was pared by 7 bases and J by 2 bases, with 7 bases of the junction left unmatched. Germline V gives CDR1 MNHEY, CDR2 SMNVEV (reference sequence).

This clonotype was recorded at least ten times. The chain joins TRBV5-1 to TRBJ1-2; D unresolved. Germline lookup yields CDR1 SGHRS and CDR2 YFSETQ. This CDR3 has 15 amino acids. Trimming left V 0 bases short and J 2 bases short, with 11 bases between. The CDR3 bases are TGCGCCAGCAGCTTGGACAGCGCATCCAACTATGGCTACACCTTC. Translated: CASSLDSASNYGYTF.

This sequence joins TRBV9 and TRBJ2-7, with D tentatively TRBD1 (6 bases). The CDR3 is 14 residues long. V was pared by 3 bases and J by 5 bases, with 15 bases between. Germline assignment: CDR1 SGDLS and CDR2 YYNGEE. The CDR3 nucleotides are TGTGCCAGCAGCGCAGGGGTTGAGCAAAACGAGCAGTACTTC. The encoded protein is CASSAGVEQNEQYF.

The sample holds a few counts of this clonotype. The genes are TRBV10-3 and TRBJ2-1; 7 nucleotides match TRBD1. The CDR3 is 15 residues long. V was clipped by 6 bases and J by 4 bases; unmatched bases: 9. Germline lookup yields CDR1 ENHRY and CDR2 SYGVKD. For the CDR3, the DNA is TGTGCCATCAGAATCCGGGACAGCTCATACAATGAGCAGTTCTTC. It translates to CAIRIRDSSYNEQFF.

V usage is TRBV29-1 and J usage is TRBJ1-4; possibly TRBD1 for D (6 bases). Germline CDR1 SQVTM, CDR2 ANQGSEA. The CDR3 runs 14 residues. V was shortened by 6 bases and J by 3 bases, with 14 bases between the two germline ends. The CDR3 DNA sequence: TGCAGCGTACCCCGACAGGTGCCTAATGAAAAACTGTTTTTT. As protein: CSVPRQVPNEKLFF.

This clonotype has ten or more counts. The chain combines TRBV30 with TRBJ2-1; possible D gene TRBD2, 7 bases. The CDR3 runs to 16 residues. CDR1 is GTSNPN, CDR2 SVGIG, per germline (reference sequence). V was shortened by 6 bases and J by 0 bases, with 18 bases between the two germline ends. CDR3 DNA: TGTGCCTGTCCTGCTAGCGGACAGAGCTCCTACAATGAGCAGTTCTTC. Amino acids: CACPASGQSSYNEQFF.

This clonotype was observed a handful of times. This chain links TRBV4-1 with TRBJ2-7, with no clear D. Trimming removed 2 bases from V and 4 bases from J, with 15 bases in between. CDR1 and CDR2 (germline): MGHRA, YSYEKL. The CDR3 runs 15 residues. This chain's CDR3 is CASSQTPPGRYEQYF. CDR3 DNA: TGCGCCAGCAGCCAAACCCCCCCGGGCCGGTACGAGCAGTACTTC.

This clonotype was found many times. V is TRBV24-1 and J is TRBJ2-3; D is possibly TRBD1 (6 bases). Deletions cut 4 bases from V and 3 bases from J, with 25 bases between. Germline CDR1 is KGHDR and CDR2 is SFDVKD. This CDR3 has 19 amino acids. CDR3 sequence reads: CATSDPDSVGALDTDTQYF. CDR3 coding DNA: TGTGCCACCAGTGACCCCGATAGTGTGGGGGCCCTCGATACAGATACGCAGTATTTT.

This rearrangement joins TRBV19 to TRBJ2-1; D is perhaps TRBD2 (5 bases). Germline CDR1 is LNHDA and CDR2 is SQIVND (reference sequence). This CDR3 has 18 amino acids. V gave up 0 bases and J gave up 4 bases, with 19 bases separating them. The CDR3 spells CASSIDPLSRTYYNEQFF. DNA of the CDR3: TGTGCCAGTAGTATAGATCCCCTTTCGCGGACTTATTACAATGAGCAGTTCTTC.

The V and J genes are TRBV29-1 and TRBJ2-1; no definite D call. The CDR3 has 12 residues. Trimming pared 7 bases from V and 4 bases from J, leaving 11 bases between. Germline loops: CDR1 SQVTM, CDR2 ANQGSEA. This CDR3 reads CSAYSSYNEQFF. The CDR3 coding sequence is TGCAGCGCTTACTCGTCGTACAATGAGCAGTTCTTC.

V is TRBV12-3 or TRBV12-4 and J is TRBJ2-5, with D unclear. The V end lost 7 bases, the J end lost 5 bases, and 17 bases lay between the germline ends. This CDR3 spans 14 amino acids. This chain's CDR3 is CASTQGPYQETQYF. CDR3 nucleotides: TGTGCCAGCACCCAAGGACCTTATCAGGAGACCCAGTACTTC.

In its sample, this clonotype was seen many times. The chain employs TRBV29-1 and TRBJ2-3, with D hard to call. CDR1 is SQVTM and CDR2 is ANQGSEA in the germline V gene. V was pared by 7 bases and J by 2 bases, with 10 bases between. The CDR3 totals 12 residues. In DNA form, the CDR3 reads TGCAGCGATGTAGGGTACACAGATACGCAGTATTTT. It translates to CSDVGYTDTQYF.

The gene calls are TRBV13 and TRBJ2-1; D is unclear. CDR1 is PRHDT and CDR2 is FYEKMQ in the germline V gene (reference sequence). Trimming stripped 1 base from V and 8 bases from J, with 6 bases between. This CDR3 comprises 12 residues. The CDR3 DNA reads as TGTGCCAGCAGCTTAGAATTCCATGAGCAGTTCTTC. As protein: CASSLEFHEQFF.

The chain employs TRBV7-9 and TRBJ2-3; TRBD2 is a possible D gene (5 bases). V dropped 8 bases and J dropped 3 bases, with 15 bases sitting between them. Germline CDR1 reads SEHNR; CDR2 reads FQNEAQ (reference sequence). This CDR3 is 14 amino acids long. The CDR3 coding sequence is TGTGCCAGCCTCGGACTGGTCAGTACAGATACGCAGTATTTT. It codes for CASLGLVSTDTQYF.

The V gene is TRBV25-1, the J gene TRBJ1-4, with a possible D match to TRBD1 (5 bases). Germline CDR1 is MGHDK and CDR2 is SYGVNS. This CDR3 is built from 13 residues. V lost 7 bases and J lost 4, with 10 bases in between. CDR3 amino acids: CASIDRLNEKLFF. CDR3 DNA: TGTGCCAGCATCGACAGACTTAATGAAAAACTGTTTTTT.

This clonotype showed up just a few times. The V call is TRBV7-3, the J call TRBJ2-1, with TRBD1 identical over 7 bases. Trimming removed 5 bases from V and 4 bases from J; junction bases left unmatched: 8. Germline assignment: CDR1 SGHTA and CDR2 FQGTGA. The CDR3 is made up of 15 amino acids. CDR3 sequence reads: CASSATGAIYNEQFF. CDR3 DNA sequence: TGTGCCAGCAGCGCCACAGGGGCGATATACAATGAGCAGTTCTTC.